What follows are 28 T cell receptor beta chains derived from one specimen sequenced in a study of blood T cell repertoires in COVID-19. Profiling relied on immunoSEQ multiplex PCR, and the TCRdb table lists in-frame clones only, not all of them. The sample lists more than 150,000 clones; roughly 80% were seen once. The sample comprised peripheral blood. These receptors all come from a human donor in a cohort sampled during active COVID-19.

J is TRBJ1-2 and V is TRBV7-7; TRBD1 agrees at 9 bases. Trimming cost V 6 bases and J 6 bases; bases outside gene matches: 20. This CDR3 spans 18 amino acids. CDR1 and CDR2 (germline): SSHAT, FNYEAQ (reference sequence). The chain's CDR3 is CASSYDAGQGSSFHGYTF. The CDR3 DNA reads TGTGCCAGCAGTTACGACGCGGGACAGGGCTCCTCATTTCATGGCTACACCTTC.

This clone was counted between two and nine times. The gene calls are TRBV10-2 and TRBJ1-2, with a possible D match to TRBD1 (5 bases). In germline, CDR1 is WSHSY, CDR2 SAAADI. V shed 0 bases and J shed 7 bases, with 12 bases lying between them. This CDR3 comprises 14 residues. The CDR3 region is CASSESRGIGGYTF. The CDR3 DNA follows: TGCGCCAGCAGTGAGTCTCGGGGGATCGGTGGCTACACCTTC.

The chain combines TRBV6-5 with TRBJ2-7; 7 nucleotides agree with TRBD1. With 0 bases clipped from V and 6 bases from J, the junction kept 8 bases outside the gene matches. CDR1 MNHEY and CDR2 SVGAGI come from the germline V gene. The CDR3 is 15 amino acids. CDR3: CASSYSARGYFEQYF. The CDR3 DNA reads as TGTGCCAGCAGTTACTCTGCCAGGGGGTATTTCGAGCAGTACTTC.

CDR3 sequence reads: CASSQNTGELFF. CDR3 DNA: TGCGCCAGCAGCCAGAACACCGGGGAGCTGTTTTTT. This chain links TRBV5-1 with TRBJ2-2; D not resolved. In germline, CDR1 is SGHRS, CDR2 YFSETQ. The CDR3 length is 12 residues. V was cut by 4 bases and J by 1 base, with 2 bases left in between.

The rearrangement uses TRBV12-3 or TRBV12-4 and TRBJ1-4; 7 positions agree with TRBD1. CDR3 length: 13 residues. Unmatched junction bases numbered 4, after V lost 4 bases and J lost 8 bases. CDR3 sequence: CASSSTGREKLFF. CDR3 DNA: TGTGCCAGCAGTTCGACAGGGAGGGAAAAACTGTTTTTT.

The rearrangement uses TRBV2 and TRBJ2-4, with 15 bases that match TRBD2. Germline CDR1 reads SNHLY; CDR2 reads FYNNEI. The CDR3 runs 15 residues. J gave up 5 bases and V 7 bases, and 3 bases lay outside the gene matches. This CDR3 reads CASTGTSGGQNIQYF. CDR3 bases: TGTGCCAGCACCGGGACTAGCGGGGGGCAAAACATTCAGTACTTC.

The chain's CDR3 is CASSSRQVRGELFF. The DNA for the CDR3 is TGTGCCAGCAGCTCGAGACAGGTCCGGGGGGAGCTGTTTTTT. J is TRBJ2-2 and V is TRBV5-4; D possibly corresponds to TRBD1 (6 bases). The CDR3 contains 14 residues. Germline V gene sequence: CDR1 SGHNT, CDR2 YYREEE (reference sequence). V was cut by 3 bases and J by 8 bases, with 14 bases left in between.

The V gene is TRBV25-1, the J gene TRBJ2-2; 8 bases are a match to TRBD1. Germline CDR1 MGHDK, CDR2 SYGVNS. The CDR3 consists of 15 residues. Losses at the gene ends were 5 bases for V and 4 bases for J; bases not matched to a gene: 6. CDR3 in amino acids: CASSPGGRGTGELFF. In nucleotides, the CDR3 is TGTGCCAGCAGTCCAGGGGGCAGGGGCACCGGGGAGCTGTTTTTT. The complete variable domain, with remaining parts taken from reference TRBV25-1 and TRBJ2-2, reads EADIYQTPRYLVIGTGKKITLECSQTMGHDKMYWYQQDPGMELHLIHYSYGVNSTEKGDLSSESTVSRIRTEHFPLTLESARPSHTSQYLCASSPGGRGTGELFFGEGSRLTVL.

The chain's CDR3 is CASTSLVGGLYNEQFF. The CDR3 DNA is TGTGCCAGCACCTCACTGGTCGGGGGGCTCTACAATGAGCAGTTCTTC. The V call is TRBV5-6, the J call TRBJ2-1; weak D call: TRBD2 (7 bases). Germline CDR1 SGHDT, CDR2 YYEEEE. V was shortened by 6 bases and J by 3 bases, with 19 bases between the two germline ends. This CDR3 has 16 amino acids.

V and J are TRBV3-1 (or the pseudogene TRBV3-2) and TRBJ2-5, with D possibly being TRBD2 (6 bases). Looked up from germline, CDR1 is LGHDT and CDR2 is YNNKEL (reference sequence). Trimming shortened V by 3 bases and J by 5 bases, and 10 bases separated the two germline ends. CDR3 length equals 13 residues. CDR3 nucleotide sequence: TGTGCCAGCAGCCAGGGGGGAATGGAGACCCAGTACTTC. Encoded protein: CASSQGGMETQYF.

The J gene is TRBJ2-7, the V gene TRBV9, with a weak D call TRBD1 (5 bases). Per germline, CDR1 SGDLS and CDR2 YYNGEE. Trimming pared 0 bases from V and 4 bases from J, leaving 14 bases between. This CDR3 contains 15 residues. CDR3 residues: CASSVEGGALYEQYF. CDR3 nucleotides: TGTGCCAGCAGCGTAGAAGGTGGGGCATTGTACGAGCAGTACTTC.

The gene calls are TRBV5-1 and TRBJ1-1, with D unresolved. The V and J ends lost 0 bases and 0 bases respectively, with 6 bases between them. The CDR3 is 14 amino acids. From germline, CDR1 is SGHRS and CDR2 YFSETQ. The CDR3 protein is CASSLGAMNTEAFF. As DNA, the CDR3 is TGCGCCAGCAGCTTGGGAGCCATGAACACTGAAGCTTTCTTT. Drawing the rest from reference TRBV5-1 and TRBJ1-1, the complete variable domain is KAGVTQTPRYLIKTRGQQVTLSCSPISGHRSVSWYQQTPGQGLQFLFEYFSETQRNKGNFPGRFSGRQFSNSRSEMNVSTLELGDSALYLCASSLGAMNTEAFFGQGTRLTVV.

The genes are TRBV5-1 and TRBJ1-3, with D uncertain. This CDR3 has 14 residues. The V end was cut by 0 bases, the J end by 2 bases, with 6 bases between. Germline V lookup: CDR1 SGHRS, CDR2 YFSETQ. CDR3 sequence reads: CASSLDATGNTIYF. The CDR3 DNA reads TGCGCCAGCAGCTTGGATGCTACTGGAAACACCATATATTTT. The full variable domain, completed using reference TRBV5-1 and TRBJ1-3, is KAGVTQTPRYLIKTRGQQVTLSCSPISGHRSVSWYQQTPGQGLQFLFEYFSETQRNKGNFPGRFSGRQFSNSRSEMNVSTLELGDSALYLCASSLDATGNTIYFGEGSWLTVV.

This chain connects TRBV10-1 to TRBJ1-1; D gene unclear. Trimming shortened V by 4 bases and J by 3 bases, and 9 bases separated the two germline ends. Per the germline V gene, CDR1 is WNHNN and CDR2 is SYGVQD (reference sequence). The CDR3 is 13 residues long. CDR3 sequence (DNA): TGCGCCAGCAGTGGGGCACTCCACACTGAAGCTTTCTTT. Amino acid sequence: CASSGALHTEAFF.

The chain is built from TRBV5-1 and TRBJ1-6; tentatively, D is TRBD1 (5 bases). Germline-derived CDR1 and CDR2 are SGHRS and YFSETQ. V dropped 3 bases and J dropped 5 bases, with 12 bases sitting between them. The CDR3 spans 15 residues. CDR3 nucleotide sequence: TGCGCCAGCAGCTGGGGCGGGAGCAATAATTCACCCCTCCACTTT. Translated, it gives CASSWGGSNNSPLHF. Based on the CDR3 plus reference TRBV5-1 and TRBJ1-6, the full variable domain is KAGVTQTPRYLIKTRGQQVTLSCSPISGHRSVSWYQQTPGQGLQFLFEYFSETQRNKGNFPGRFSGRQFSNSRSEMNVSTLELGDSALYLCASSWGGSNNSPLHFGNGTRLTVT.

CDR3 sequence reads: CAISVRVSEPSYTF. The CDR3 bases are TGTGCCATCAGTGTCAGGGTTTCTGAACCTTCCTACACCTTC. The rearrangement joins TRBV10-3 to TRBJ1-2; possibly TRBD1 for D (5 bases). The CDR3 covers 14 residues. Looked up from germline, CDR1 is ENHRY and CDR2 is SYGVKD. Trimming shortened V by 4 bases and J by 10 bases, and 19 bases separated the two germline ends.

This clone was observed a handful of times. The CDR3 sequence is CASSARQGYGNTIYF. The CDR3 DNA follows: TGTGCCAGCAGCGCCCGACAGGGGTATGGAAACACCATATATTTT. The chain is built from TRBV7-9 and TRBJ1-3, with 8 bases lining up with TRBD1. Germline CDR1 SEHNR, CDR2 FQNEAQ (reference sequence). V lost 5 bases to trimming and J lost 3 bases; unmatched junction nucleotides: 6. The CDR3 length is 15 residues.

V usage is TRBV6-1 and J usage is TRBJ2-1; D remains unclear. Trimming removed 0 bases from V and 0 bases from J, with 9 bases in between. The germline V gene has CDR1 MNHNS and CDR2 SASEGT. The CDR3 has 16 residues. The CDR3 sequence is CASSEAWQPSYNEQFF. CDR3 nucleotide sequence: TGTGCCAGCAGTGAAGCATGGCAACCCTCCTACAATGAGCAGTTCTTC.

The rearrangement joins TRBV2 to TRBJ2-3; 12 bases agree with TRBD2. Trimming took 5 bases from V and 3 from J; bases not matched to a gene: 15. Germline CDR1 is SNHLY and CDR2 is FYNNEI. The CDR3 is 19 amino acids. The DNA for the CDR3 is TGTGCCAGCAGTATGTGGACTAGCGGGGACTCCTCGGGTACAGATACGCAGTATTTT. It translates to CASSMWTSGDSSGTDTQYF. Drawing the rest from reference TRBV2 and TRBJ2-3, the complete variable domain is EPEVTQTPSHQVTQMGQEVILRCVPISNHLYFYWYRQILGQKVEFLVSFYNNEISEKSEIFDDQFSVERPDGSNFTLKIRSTKLEDSAMYFCASSMWTSGDSSGTDTQYFGPGTRLTVL.

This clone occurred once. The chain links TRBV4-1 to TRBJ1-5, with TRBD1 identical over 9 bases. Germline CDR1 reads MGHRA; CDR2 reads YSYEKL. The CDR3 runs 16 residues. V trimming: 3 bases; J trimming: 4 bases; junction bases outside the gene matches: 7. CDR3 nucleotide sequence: TGCGCCAGCAGCCACGCCGGACAGGGGACAAATCAGCCCCAGCATTTT. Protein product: CASSHAGQGTNQPQHF.

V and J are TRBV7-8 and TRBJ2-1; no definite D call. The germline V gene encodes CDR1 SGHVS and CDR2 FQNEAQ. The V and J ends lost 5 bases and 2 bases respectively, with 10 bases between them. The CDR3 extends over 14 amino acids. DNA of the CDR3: TGTGCCAGCAGCCCAAACGCAGCCTACAATGAGCAGTTCTTC. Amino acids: CASSPNAAYNEQFF.

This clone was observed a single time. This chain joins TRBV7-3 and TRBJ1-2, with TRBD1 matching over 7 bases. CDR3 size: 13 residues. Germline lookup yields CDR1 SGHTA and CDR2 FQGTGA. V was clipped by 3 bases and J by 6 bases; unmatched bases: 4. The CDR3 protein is CASSFGRGDGYTF. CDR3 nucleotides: TGTGCCAGCAGCTTCGGCAGGGGGGATGGCTACACCTTC.

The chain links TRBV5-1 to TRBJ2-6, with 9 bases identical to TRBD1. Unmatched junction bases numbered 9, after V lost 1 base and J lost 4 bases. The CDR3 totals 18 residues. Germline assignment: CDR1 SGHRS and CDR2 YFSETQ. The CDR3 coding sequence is TGCGCCAGCAGCTTGATGGGGACAGGGACGGAGGGGGCCAACGTCCTGACTTTC. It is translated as CASSLMGTGTEGANVLTF. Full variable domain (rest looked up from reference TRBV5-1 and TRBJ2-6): KAGVTQTPRYLIKTRGQQVTLSCSPISGHRSVSWYQQTPGQGLQFLFEYFSETQRNKGNFPGRFSGRQFSNSRSEMNVSTLELGDSALYLCASSLMGTGTEGANVLTFGAGSRLTVL.

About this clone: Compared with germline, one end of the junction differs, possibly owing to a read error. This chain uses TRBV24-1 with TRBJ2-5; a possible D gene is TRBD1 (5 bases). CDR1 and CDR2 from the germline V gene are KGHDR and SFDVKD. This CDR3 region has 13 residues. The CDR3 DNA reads TGTGCCACCAGTGGGGGCCCCCAAGGGACCCAGTACTTC. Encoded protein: CATSGGPQGTQYF.

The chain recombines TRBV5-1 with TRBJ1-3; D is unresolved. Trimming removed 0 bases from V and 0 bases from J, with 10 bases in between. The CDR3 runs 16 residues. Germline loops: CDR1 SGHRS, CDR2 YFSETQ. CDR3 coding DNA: TGCGCCAGCAGCTTGGGGTTGCAGAACTCTGGAAACACCATATATTTT. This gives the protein CASSLGLQNSGNTIYF. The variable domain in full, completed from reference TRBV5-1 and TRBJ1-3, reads KAGVTQTPRYLIKTRGQQVTLSCSPISGHRSVSWYQQTPGQGLQFLFEYFSETQRNKGNFPGRFSGRQFSNSRSEMNVSTLELGDSALYLCASSLGLQNSGNTIYFGEGSWLTVV.

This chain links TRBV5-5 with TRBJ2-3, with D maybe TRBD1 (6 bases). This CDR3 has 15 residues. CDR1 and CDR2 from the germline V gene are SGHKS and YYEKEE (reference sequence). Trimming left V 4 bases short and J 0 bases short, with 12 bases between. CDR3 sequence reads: CASSGQQLSTDTQYF. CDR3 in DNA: TGTGCCAGCAGCGGACAGCAACTAAGCACAGATACGCAGTATTTT.

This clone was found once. Here the CDR3 reads CASSSGPGNYGYTF. The CDR3 DNA reads as TGTGCCAGCAGCTCCGGCCCAGGGAACTATGGCTACACCTTC. The gene calls are TRBV5-4 and TRBJ1-2; tentatively, D is TRBD1 (5 bases). This CDR3 is 14 amino acids long. Looked up from germline, CDR1 is SGHNT and CDR2 is YYREEE (reference sequence). V was trimmed by 3 bases and J by 2 bases, leaving 11 bases between them.

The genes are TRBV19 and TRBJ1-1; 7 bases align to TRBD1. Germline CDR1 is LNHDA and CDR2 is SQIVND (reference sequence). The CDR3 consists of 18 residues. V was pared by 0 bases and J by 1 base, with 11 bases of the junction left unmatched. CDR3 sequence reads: CASSIDLTGPGGNTEAFF. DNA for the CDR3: TGTGCCAGTAGTATAGATCTGACAGGGCCCGGGGGGAACACTGAAGCTTTCTTT.